Sequencing of this T cell receptor (beta chain) was carried out in a study of shared clonotypes between healthy human individuals. Regarding the study as a whole: In the sorted subsets, rarefaction showed sequencing was incomplete despite large depth. The sampled material consisted only of blood, and tissue repertoires are likely to differ.

In germline, CDR1 is MNHEY, CDR2 SMNVEV (reference sequence). V shed 8 bases, J shed 4 bases, and the junction held 18 bases outside the gene matches. CDR3 length equals 19 residues. As defined, naive CD8 cells were CD45RO-negative and positively selected for CCR7, with terminally differentiated effector memory CD45RA+ cells excluded. TCRdb keeps only in-frame clones here, not all; method: immunoSEQ multiplex PCR. The data contain millions of clones, approximately 94% of them singletons. Regarding this clone: Its antigen remains unknown.

The V and J genes are TRBV27 and TRBJ2-2, with 11 bases matching TRBD2. The material sequenced was naive CD8+ T cells sorted from blood. This clonotype originated in a young man in good health. Written as DNA, the CDR3 is TGTGCCAGCCATAGCATGGAGGAACTAGCGGGGGCCCTCACCGGGGAGCTGTTTTTT. Translating it yields CASHSMEELAGALTGELFF.